A single sample is the source of the 25 T cell receptor beta chains below, sequenced in a study of graft-versus-host responses after intestinal transplantation. Graft specimens yielded both intraepithelial and lamina propria lymphocytes. Only in-frame clones appear in the TCRdb table, and some are missing; sequencing was by immunoSEQ multiplex PCR. The profile shows around 7,400 clones, over 55% of them singletons. This specimen was ileum tissue, taken 230 to 240 days after intestinal transplantation. These receptors all come from a human patient who received an intestinal transplant, so some T cells may come from the graft donor.

This clone occurred once. This chain connects TRBV5-4 to TRBJ1-1, with D uncertain. Trimming left V 2 bases short and J 7 bases short, with 12 bases between. The CDR3 length is 13 residues. The germline V gene has CDR1 SGHNT and CDR2 YYREEE (reference sequence). CDR3 sequence: CASSLKPNYEAFF. The CDR3 DNA reads TGTGCCAGCAGCTTAAAACCGAACTATGAAGCTTTCTTT.

This rearrangement joins TRBV6-5 to TRBJ2-1; no clear D. The length of the CDR3 is 12 residues. Trimming removed 6 bases from V and 0 bases from J, with 3 bases in between. The V gene's germline CDR1 is MNHEY and CDR2 SVGAGI. The CDR3 DNA follows: TGTGCCAGCAGGCTCTCCTACAATGAGCAGTTCTTC. The encoded protein is CASRLSYNEQFF.

This rearrangement joins TRBV7-8 to TRBJ2-7; 8 bases are a match to TRBD2. Germline V gene data show CDR1 as SGHVS and CDR2 as FQNEAQ. The length of the CDR3 is 16 residues. Trimming cost V 0 bases and J 12 bases; bases outside gene matches: 16. The CDR3 spells CASSLAQLDAGGGLYV. CDR3 DNA: TGTGCCAGCAGCTTAGCCCAGCTGGACGCGGGGGGAGGTCTGTACGTC.

This clone was picked up a small number of times. This chain links TRBV2 with TRBJ2-3; 8 bases align to TRBD2. CDR1 is SNHLY and CDR2 is FYNNEI in the germline V gene. The CDR3 is made up of 15 amino acids. V was pared by 4 bases and J by 2 bases, with 5 bases of the junction left unmatched. The DNA of the CDR3 is TGTGCCAGCAGTGTGGCGGGAGGCGTCACAGATACGCAGTATTTT. Translated: CASSVAGGVTDTQYF.

The chain couples TRBV4-1 to TRBJ2-7; 10 bases match TRBD1. The CDR3 runs to 13 residues. The germline V gene encodes CDR1 MGHRA and CDR2 YSYEKL. After removal of 5 bases from V and 2 bases from J, the junction contained 0 bases not matched to a gene. The CDR3 reads CASSGQGAYEQYV. In nucleotides, the CDR3 is TGCGCCAGCAGCGGACAGGGGGCCTACGAGCAGTACGTC.

J is TRBJ2-2 and V is TRBV5-6; the match to TRBD1 covers 10 bases. Unmatched junction bases numbered 4, after V lost 4 bases and J lost 4 bases. This CDR3 is 15 amino acids long. The germline V gene encodes CDR1 SGHDT and CDR2 YYEEEE. The CDR3 bases are TGTGCCAGCAGCCCGGACAGGGGGGGCACCGGGGAGCTGTTTTTT. The encoded protein is CASSPDRGGTGELFF.

By frequency in the sample, this clone is medium-sized. The chain is built from TRBV10-3 and TRBJ2-1; 7 bases are shared with TRBD1. Germline V gene sequence: CDR1 ENHRY, CDR2 SYGVKD. With 1 base clipped from V and 0 bases from J, the junction kept 0 bases outside the gene matches. The CDR3 contains 15 residues. The CDR3 sequence is CAISEYRGSYNEQFF. The CDR3 DNA follows: TGTGCCATCAGTGAGTACAGGGGCTCCTACAATGAGCAGTTCTTC.

The chain couples TRBV4-2 to TRBJ2-1; 9 nucleotides agree with TRBD2. This CDR3 is built from 18 residues. The trim removed 0 bases at V and 7 bases at J, leaving 13 bases unmatched. Germline CDR1 reads LGHNA; CDR2 reads YNFKEQ. CDR3 nucleotide sequence: TGTGCCAGCAGCCAAGATTGGGCGGGGGGGCCTTTTGTGAATGAGCAGTTCTTC. This codes for CASSQDWAGGPFVNEQFF.

This clone has only a few counts. The chain has TRBV6-5 and TRBJ2-5, with D tentatively TRBD2 (6 bases). V lost 5 bases to trimming and J lost 4 bases, with 11 bases between them. Germline V lookup: CDR1 MNHEY, CDR2 SVGAGI. This CDR3 contains 13 residues. CDR3 region: CASSGGTGETQYF. The CDR3 DNA follows: TGTGCCAGCAGTGGGGGGACTGGAGAGACCCAGTACTTC.

This clone has only one observation. J is TRBJ1-2 and V is TRBV7-2; tentatively, D is TRBD1 (5 bases). Germline V gene sequence: CDR1 SGHTA, CDR2 FQGNSA. Deletions cut 5 bases from V and 8 bases from J, with 12 bases between. This CDR3 has 12 amino acids. CDR3: CASSTGLGGYTF. DNA for the CDR3: TGTGCCAGCAGCACGGGACTAGGCGGCTACACCTTC. The full variable domain, in which reference TRBV7-2 and TRBJ1-2 provide the parts outside the CDR3, is GAGVSQSPSNKVTEKGKDVELRCDPISGHTALYWYRQSLGQGLEFLIYFQGNSAPDKSGLPSDRFSAERTGGSVSTLTIQRTQQEDSAVYLCASSTGLGGYTFGSGTRLTVV.

The rearrangement uses TRBV12-5 and TRBJ1-2, with D possibly TRBD1 on 5 matching bases. V was pared by 1 base and J by 10 bases, with 16 bases between. Germline CDR1 and CDR2: LGHNT and FRNRAP. The CDR3 contains 14 residues. CDR3 in DNA: TGTGCTAGTGGTTTGGGCGGGACGAAGAATGACTACACCTTC. This gives the protein CASGLGGTKNDYTF.

Details on this clone: Different DNA sequences within this sample yield the same CDR3. The chain has TRBV5-4 and TRBJ1-5; D is unclear. Trimming took off 2 bases at V and 7 bases at J, with 7 bases between the two ends. Germline values: CDR1 SGHNT, CDR2 YYREEE (reference sequence). The CDR3 is made up of 12 amino acids. CDR3 nucleotides: TGTGCCAGCAGCTTACTTGGGCAGCCCCAGCATTTT. Its protein is CASSLLGQPQHF.

The rearrangement links TRBV4-1 to TRBJ2-3; TRBD2 matches 8 bases. Germline V gives CDR1 MGHRA, CDR2 YSYEKL. V was pared by 0 bases and J by 4 bases, with 6 bases of the junction left unmatched. The CDR3 consists of 16 residues. DNA of the CDR3: TGCGCCAGCAGCCAAGAGCAGCGGGGGCTAGCAGATACGCAGTATTTT. Protein: CASSQEQRGLADTQYF.

The CDR3, as DNA: TGTGCCAGCAGCTTGGGTGCACTTTATAATTCACCCCTCCACTTT. It codes for CASSLGALYNSPLHF. This chain connects TRBV5-6 to TRBJ1-6; no firm D call. Trimming left V 0 bases short and J 4 bases short, with 8 bases between. The CDR3 spans 15 residues. Germline CDR1 is SGHDT and CDR2 is YYEEEE.

A word on this clone: Other DNA sequences from this sample encode an identical CDR3 as well. The chain recombines TRBV18 with TRBJ2-5; D is undetermined. Germline CDR1 and CDR2: KGHSH and LQKENI. The CDR3 has 13 amino acids. Trimming left V 0 bases short and J 4 bases short, with 6 bases between. The CDR3 region has the DNA TGTGCCAGCTCACCACCGTCAGGAGAGACCCAGTACTTC. This gives the protein CASSPPSGETQYF.

This chain links TRBV2 with TRBJ1-6, with TRBD1 as a possible D gene (5 bases). V lost 6 bases and J lost 7, with 16 bases in between. The germline CDR1 and CDR2 sequences are SNHLY and FYNNEI. This CDR3 has 15 amino acids. The CDR3, as DNA: TGTGCCAGCAGCCCGACAGACTCTTACAATTCACCCCTCCACTTT. Its protein is CASSPTDSYNSPLHF. The full variable domain, its missing parts supplied by reference TRBV2 and TRBJ1-6, is EPEVTQTPSHQVTQMGQEVILRCVPISNHLYFYWYRQILGQKVEFLVSFYNNEISEKSEIFDDQFSVERPDGSNFTLKIRSTKLEDSAMYFCASSPTDSYNSPLHFGNGTRLTVT.

This clone was seen just once. The V gene is TRBV19, the J gene TRBJ2-4; D may be TRBD1 or TRBD2 (5 bases each). V lost 5 bases to trimming and J lost 6 bases, with 11 bases between them. From germline, CDR1 is LNHDA and CDR2 SQIVND (reference sequence). This CDR3 spans 13 amino acids. CDR3 amino acids: CASSLRDRNIQYF. CDR3 nucleotides: TGTGCCAGTAGTCTCCGGGACCGAAACATTCAGTACTTC.

The rearrangement uses TRBV6-5 and TRBJ1-2; D may be TRBD1 (5 bases). Trimming removed 2 bases from V and 2 bases from J, with 9 bases in between. The CDR3 runs to 14 residues. The germline gives CDR1 MNHEY, CDR2 SVGAGI. The CDR3 loop reads CASSYTGSNYGYTF. The CDR3 DNA reads as TGTGCCAGCAGTTACACAGGAAGCAACTATGGCTACACCTTC.

This clone was seen just once. The CDR3 nucleotides are TGTGCCAGCAGCTTAGCACTGGGGGGAGCGGAAGCTTTCTTT. Amino acid sequence: CASSLALGGAEAFF. V usage is TRBV5-4 and J usage is TRBJ1-1; D is perhaps TRBD1 (5 bases). Germline loops: CDR1 SGHNT, CDR2 YYREEE (reference sequence). The CDR3 has 14 residues. The V end was cut by 2 bases, the J end by 8 bases, with 16 bases between.

The chain has TRBV2 and TRBJ1-2, with TRBD1 matching over 7 bases. The CDR3 runs to 15 residues. V lost 3 bases and J lost 6; bases outside the gene matches: 10. The germline V gene encodes CDR1 SNHLY and CDR2 FYNNEI. The chain's CDR3 is CASSDGGRGRDGYTF. CDR3 in DNA: TGTGCCAGCAGTGATGGTGGCAGGGGGAGAGATGGCTACACCTTC.

This clone was seen once. The V gene is TRBV21-1, the J gene TRBJ1-5; the table's D call, TRBD1, was not checked against the DNA. TRBV21-1 is given as a pseudogene. The CDR3 loop spans 15 amino acids. The CDR3 DNA follows: TGTGCCAGCAGCGGCGACAGGGAAGGCAATCAGCCCCAGCATTTT. It yields the protein CASSGDREGNQPQHF.

This clone was found a few times. The rearrangement uses TRBV6-5 and TRBJ1-1; D is undetermined. Trimming shortened V by 2 bases and J by 1 base, and 8 bases separated the two germline ends. The germline V gene has CDR1 MNHEY and CDR2 SVGAGI. The CDR3 is made up of 14 amino acids. The CDR3 protein is CASSYGATNTEAFF. The CDR3 coding sequence is TGTGCCAGCAGTTACGGTGCGACGAACACTGAAGCTTTCTTT.

The chain uses TRBV27 and TRBJ1-2; possibly TRBD1 for D (5 bases). V shed 4 bases and J shed 3 bases, with 12 bases lying between them. The length of the CDR3 is 14 residues. The germline gives CDR1 MNHEY, CDR2 SMNVEV (reference sequence). The CDR3 loop is CASSSIGTDYGYTF. DNA for the CDR3: TGTGCCAGCAGTTCGATCGGGACCGACTATGGCTACACCTTC.

The chain employs TRBV10-2 and TRBJ2-3; no firm D call. The length of the CDR3 is 14 residues. Trimming stripped 0 bases from V and 6 bases from J, with 10 bases between. Germline V CDR1 and CDR2: WSHSY, SAAADI. CDR3 loop: CASSESRVGDTQYF. For the CDR3, the DNA is TGCGCCAGCAGTGAGTCCCGGGTCGGGGATACGCAGTATTTT.

The J gene is TRBJ1-2, the V gene TRBV7-9; D remains unclear. The germline CDR1 and CDR2 sequences are SEHNR and FQNEAQ (reference sequence). V lost 10 bases and J 4 bases, leaving 19 bases between the germline ends. The CDR3 runs 14 residues. The DNA of the CDR3 is TGTGCCACCCCCCATCCCAGGCTCTCCTATGGCTACACCTTC. It specifies CATPHPRLSYGYTF.